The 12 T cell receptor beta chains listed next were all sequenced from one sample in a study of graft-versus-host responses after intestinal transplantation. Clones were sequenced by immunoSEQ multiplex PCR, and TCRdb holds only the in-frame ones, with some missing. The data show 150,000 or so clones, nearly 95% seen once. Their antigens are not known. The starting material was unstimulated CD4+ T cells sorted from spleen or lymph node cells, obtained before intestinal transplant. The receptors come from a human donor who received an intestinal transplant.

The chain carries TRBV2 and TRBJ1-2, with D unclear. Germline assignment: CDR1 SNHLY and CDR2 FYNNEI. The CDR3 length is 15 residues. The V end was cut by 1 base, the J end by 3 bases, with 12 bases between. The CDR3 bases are TGTGCCAGCAGTGAAGAGGGTGCCAGCTACTATGGCTACACCTTC. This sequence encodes CASSEEGASYYGYTF.

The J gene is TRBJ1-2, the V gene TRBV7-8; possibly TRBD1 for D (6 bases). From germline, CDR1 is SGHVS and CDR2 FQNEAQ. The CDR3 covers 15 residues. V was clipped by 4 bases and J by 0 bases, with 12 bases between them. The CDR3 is CASSSRDNANYGYTF. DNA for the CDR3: TGTGCCAGCAGCTCCCGGGACAATGCTAACTATGGCTACACCTTC.

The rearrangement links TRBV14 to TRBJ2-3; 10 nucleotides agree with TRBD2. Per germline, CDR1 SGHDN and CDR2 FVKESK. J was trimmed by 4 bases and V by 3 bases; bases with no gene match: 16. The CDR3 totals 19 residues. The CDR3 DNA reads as TGTGCCAGCAGCCAGGAGGTAGGCCGTAGCGGGAGGTTCTCAGATACGCAGTATTTT. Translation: CASSQEVGRSGRFSDTQYF.

CDR3 residues: CASSSSFLAYGYTF. In nucleotides, the CDR3 is TGTGCCAGCAGCTCTTCTTTTCTTGCCTATGGCTACACCTTC. The genes are TRBV9 and TRBJ1-2; D is uncertain. V was pared by 4 bases and J by 4 bases, with 14 bases between. CDR3 length: 14 residues. Germline CDR1 is SGDLS and CDR2 is YYNGEE.

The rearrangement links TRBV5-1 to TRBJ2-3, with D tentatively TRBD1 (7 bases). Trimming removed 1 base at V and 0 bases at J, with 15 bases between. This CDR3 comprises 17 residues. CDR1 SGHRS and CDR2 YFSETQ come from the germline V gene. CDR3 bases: TGCGCCAGCAGCTTGTCCCCGACAGGGACTAGCACAGATACGCAGTATTTT. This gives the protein CASSLSPTGTSTDTQYF.

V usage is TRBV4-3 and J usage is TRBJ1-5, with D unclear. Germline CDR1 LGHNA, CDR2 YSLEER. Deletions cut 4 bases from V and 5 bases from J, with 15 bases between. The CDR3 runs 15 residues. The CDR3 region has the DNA TGCGCCAGCAGCCCCACACATAATGGGGATCAGCCCCAGCATTTT. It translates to CASSPTHNGDQPQHF.

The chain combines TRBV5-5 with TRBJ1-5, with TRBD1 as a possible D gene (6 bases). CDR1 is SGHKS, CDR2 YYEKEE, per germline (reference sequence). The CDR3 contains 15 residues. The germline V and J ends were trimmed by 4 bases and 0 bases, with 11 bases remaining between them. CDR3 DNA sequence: TGTGCCAGCAGCCCCGGGACAAATAGCAATCAGCCCCAGCATTTT. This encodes CASSPGTNSNQPQHF.

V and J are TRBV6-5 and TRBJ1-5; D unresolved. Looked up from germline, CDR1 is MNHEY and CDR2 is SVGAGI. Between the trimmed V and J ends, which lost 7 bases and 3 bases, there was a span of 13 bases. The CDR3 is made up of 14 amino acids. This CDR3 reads CASIPDPINQPQHF. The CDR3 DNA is TGTGCCAGCATCCCAGATCCGATCAATCAGCCCCAGCATTTT.

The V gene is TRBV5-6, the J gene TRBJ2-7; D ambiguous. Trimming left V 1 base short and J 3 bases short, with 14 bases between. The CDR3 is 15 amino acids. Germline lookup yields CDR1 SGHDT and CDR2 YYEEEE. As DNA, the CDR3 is TGTGCCAGCAGCTTGTTTGTTGCAAGATACTACGAGCAGTACTTC. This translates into CASSLFVARYYEQYF.

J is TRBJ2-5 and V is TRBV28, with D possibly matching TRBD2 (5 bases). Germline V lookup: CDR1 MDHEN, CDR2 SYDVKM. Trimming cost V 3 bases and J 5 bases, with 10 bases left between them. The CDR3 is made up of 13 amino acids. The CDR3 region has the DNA TGTGCCAGCAGTTTGGGAGCGTGGGAGACCCAGTACTTC. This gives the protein CASSLGAWETQYF. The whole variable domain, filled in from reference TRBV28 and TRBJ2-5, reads DVKVTQSSRYLVKRTGEKVFLECVQDMDHENMFWYRQDPGLGLRLIYFSYDVKMKEKGDIPEGYSVSREKKERFSLILESASTNQTSMYLCASSLGAWETQYFGPGTRLLVL.

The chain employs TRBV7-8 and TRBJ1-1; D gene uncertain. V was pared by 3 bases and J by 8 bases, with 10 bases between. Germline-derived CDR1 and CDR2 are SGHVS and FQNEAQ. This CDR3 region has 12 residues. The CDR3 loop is CASSFPRREAFF. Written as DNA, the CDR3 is TGTGCCAGCAGCTTTCCGCGGCGGGAAGCTTTCTTT.

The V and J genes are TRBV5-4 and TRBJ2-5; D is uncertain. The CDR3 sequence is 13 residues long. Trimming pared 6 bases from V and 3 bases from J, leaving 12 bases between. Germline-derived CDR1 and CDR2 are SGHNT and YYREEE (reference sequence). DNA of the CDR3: TGTGCCAGCACCCACGGGCGAGAAGAGACCCAGTACTTC. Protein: CASTHGREETQYF.